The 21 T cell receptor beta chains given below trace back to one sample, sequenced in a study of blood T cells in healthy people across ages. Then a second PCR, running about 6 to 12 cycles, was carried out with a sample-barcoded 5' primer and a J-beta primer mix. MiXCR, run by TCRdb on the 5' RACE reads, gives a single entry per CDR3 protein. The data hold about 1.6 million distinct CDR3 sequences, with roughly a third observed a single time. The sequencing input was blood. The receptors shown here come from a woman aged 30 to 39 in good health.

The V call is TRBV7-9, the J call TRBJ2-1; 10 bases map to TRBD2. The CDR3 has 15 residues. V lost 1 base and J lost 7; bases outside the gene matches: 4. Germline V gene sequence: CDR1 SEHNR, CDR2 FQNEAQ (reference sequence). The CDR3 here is CASSLVSGGWNEQFF. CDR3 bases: TGTGCCAGCAGCTTAGTTAGCGGGGGGTGGAATGAGCAGTTCTTC.

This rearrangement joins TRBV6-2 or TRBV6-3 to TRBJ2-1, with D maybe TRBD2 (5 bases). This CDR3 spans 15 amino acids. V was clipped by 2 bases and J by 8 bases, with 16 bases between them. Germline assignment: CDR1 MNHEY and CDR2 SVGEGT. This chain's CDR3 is CASSYGLAARYEQFF. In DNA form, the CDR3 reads TGTGCCAGCAGTTACGGCCTAGCAGCCCGGTATGAGCAGTTCTTC.

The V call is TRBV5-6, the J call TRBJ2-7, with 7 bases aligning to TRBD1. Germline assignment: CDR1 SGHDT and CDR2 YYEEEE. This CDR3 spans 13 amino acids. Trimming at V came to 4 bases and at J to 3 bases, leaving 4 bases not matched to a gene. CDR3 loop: CASSKNRGYEQYF. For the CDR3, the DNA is TGTGCCAGCAGCAAGAACAGGGGCTACGAGCAGTACTTC.

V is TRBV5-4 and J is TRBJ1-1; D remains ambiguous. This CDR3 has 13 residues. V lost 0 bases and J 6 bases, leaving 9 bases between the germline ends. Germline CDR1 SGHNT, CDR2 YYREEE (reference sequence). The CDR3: CASSLDIFAEAFF. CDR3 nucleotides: TGTGCCAGCAGCTTGGACATTTTTGCTGAAGCTTTCTTT.

CDR3 amino acids: CASSQKGLAGGYEQFF. The CDR3 DNA sequence: TGTGCCAGCAGCCAAAAAGGGTTAGCGGGAGGCTATGAGCAGTTCTTC. The chain couples TRBV3-1 to TRBJ2-1; 10 bases are a match to TRBD2. CDR1 and CDR2 from the germline V gene are LGHDT and YNNKEL (reference sequence). V was clipped by 2 bases and J by 8 bases; unmatched bases: 9. The CDR3 covers 16 residues.

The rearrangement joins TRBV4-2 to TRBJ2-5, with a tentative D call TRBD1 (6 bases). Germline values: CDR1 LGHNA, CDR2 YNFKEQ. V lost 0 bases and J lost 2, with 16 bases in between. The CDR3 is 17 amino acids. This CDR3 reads CASSQDHGRGQQETQYF. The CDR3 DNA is TGTGCCAGCAGCCAAGATCATGGCAGGGGACAACAAGAGACCCAGTACTTC.

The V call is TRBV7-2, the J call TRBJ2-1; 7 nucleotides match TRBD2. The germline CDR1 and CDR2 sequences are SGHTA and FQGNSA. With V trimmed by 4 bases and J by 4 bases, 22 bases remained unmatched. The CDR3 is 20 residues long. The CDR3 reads CASSSVPSIWMASGYNEQFF. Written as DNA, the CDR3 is TGTGCCAGCAGCTCCGTCCCCTCGATCTGGATGGCTAGCGGTTACAATGAGCAGTTCTTC.

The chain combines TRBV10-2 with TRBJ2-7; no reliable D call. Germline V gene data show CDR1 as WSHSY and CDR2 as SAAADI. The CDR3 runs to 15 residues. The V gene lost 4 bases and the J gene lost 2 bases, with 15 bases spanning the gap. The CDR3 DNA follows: TGCGCCAGCAGTGTGGGGTTGCCCGACACCTACGAGCAGTACTTC. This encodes CASSVGLPDTYEQYF.

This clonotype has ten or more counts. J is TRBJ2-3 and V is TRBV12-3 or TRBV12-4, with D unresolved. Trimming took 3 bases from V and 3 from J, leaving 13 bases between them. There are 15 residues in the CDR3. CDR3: CASSLDGLLTDTQYF. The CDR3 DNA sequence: TGTGCCAGCAGTTTGGACGGATTGTTGACAGATACGCAGTATTTT.

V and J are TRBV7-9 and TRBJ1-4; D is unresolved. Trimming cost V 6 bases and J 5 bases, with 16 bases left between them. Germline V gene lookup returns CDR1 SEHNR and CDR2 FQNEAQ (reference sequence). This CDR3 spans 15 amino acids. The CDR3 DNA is TGTGCCAGCAGACCCCAGAGAGATTTAAATGAAAAACTGTTTTTT. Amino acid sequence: CASRPQRDLNEKLFF.

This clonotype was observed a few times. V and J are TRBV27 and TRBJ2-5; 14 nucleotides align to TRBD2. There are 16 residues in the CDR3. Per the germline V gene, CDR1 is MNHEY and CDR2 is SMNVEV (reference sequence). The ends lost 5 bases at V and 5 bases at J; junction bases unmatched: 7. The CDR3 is CASSPGLAGDLETQYF. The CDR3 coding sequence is TGTGCCAGCAGTCCGGGACTAGCGGGGGATCTGGAGACCCAGTACTTC.

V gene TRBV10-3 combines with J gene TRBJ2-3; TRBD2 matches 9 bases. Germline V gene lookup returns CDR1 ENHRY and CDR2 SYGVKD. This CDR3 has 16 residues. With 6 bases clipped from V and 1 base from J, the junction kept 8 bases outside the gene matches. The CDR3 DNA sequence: TGTGCCATCAGCTCCAGCGGGGGGCCCCGCACAGATACGCAGTATTTT. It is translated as CAISSSGGPRTDTQYF.

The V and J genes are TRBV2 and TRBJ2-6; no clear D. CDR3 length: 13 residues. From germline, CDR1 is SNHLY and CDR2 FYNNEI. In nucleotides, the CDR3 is TGTGCTTCCCATGTCTCTGGGGCCAACGTCCTGACTTTC. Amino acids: CASHVSGANVLTF.

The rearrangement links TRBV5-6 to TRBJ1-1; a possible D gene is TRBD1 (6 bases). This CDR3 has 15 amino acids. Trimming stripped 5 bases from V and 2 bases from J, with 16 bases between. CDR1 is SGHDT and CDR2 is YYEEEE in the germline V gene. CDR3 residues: CASSVAGTTNTEAFF. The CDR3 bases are TGTGCCAGCAGTGTTGCCGGGACAACTAACACTGAAGCTTTCTTT.

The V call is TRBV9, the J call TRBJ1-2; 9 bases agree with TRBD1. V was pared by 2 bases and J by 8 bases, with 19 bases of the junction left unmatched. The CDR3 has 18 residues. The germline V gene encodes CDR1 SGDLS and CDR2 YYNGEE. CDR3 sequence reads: CASSVTGTGLLSPRGYTF. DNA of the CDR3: TGTGCCAGCAGCGTTACCGGGACAGGGCTTCTTTCACCGCGGGGCTACACCTTC.

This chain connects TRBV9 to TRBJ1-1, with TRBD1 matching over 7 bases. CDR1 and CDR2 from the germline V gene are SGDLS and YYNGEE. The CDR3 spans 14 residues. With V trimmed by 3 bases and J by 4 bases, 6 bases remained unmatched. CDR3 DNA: TGTGCCAGCAGCGCCACAGGGGAGGGCACTGAAGCTTTCTTT. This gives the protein CASSATGEGTEAFF.

The CDR3 DNA sequence: TGTGCCAGCAGCTCCCTCCTGGGACAGGGGGCGCGGGAGCAGTACTTC. It codes for CASSSLLGQGAREQYF. The V and J genes are TRBV7-2 and TRBJ2-5; 12 bases are shared with TRBD1. Trimming at V came to 4 bases and at J to 11 bases, leaving 14 bases not matched to a gene. This CDR3 spans 16 amino acids. Germline assignment: CDR1 SGHTA and CDR2 FQGNSA.

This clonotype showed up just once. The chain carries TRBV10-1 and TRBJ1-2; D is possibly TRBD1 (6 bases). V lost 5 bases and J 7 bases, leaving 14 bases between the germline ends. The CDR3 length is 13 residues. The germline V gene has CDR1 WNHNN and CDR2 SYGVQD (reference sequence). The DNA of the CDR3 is TGCGCCAGCAGTTTACAGGGTGAAAGTGGCTACACCTTC. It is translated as CASSLQGESGYTF.

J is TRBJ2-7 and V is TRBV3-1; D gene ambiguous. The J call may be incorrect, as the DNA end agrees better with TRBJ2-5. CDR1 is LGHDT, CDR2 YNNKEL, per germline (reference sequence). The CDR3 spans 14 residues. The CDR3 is CASSQEVVGETQYF. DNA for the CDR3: TGTGCCAGCAGCCAAGAGGTGGTCGGAGAGACCCAGTACTTC.

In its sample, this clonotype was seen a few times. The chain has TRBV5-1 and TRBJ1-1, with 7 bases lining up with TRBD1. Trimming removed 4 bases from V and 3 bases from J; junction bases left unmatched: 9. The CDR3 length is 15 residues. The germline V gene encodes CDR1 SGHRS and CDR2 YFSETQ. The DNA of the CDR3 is TGCGCCAGCAGCCCCCAGGGGGGCTCGGACACTGAAGCTTTCTTT. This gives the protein CASSPQGGSDTEAFF.

CDR3 sequence: CASSPYRWQGVNDEQFF. The CDR3 DNA follows: TGTGCCAGCAGCCCCTATCGGTGGCAGGGGGTCAATGATGAGCAGTTCTTC. This chain joins TRBV7-9 and TRBJ2-1; 7 bases fit TRBD1. This CDR3 comprises 17 residues. With 5 bases clipped from V and 8 bases from J, the junction kept 18 bases outside the gene matches. The V gene's germline CDR1 is SEHNR and CDR2 FQNEAQ (reference sequence). Combining the CDR3 with reference TRBV7-9 and TRBJ2-1 gives the whole variable domain DTGVSQNPRHKITKRGQNVTFRCDPISEHNRLYWYRQTLGQGPEFLTYFQNEAQLEKSRLLSDRFSAERPKGSFSTLEIQRTEQGDSAMYLCASSPYRWQGVNDEQFFGPGTRLTVL.